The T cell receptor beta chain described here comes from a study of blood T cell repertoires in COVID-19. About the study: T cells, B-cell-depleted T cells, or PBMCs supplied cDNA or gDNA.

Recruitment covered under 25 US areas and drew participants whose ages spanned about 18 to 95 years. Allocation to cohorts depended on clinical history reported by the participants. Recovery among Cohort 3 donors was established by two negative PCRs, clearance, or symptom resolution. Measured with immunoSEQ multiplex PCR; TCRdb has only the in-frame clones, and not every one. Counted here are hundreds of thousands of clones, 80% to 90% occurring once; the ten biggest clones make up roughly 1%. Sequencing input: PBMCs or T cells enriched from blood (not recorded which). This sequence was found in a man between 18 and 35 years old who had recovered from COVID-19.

The CDR3, as DNA: TGTGCCAGCAGTACTCAGGGGTTCAATCAGCCCCAGCATTTT. It encodes CASSTQGFNQPQHF. The V gene is TRBV6-5, the J gene TRBJ1-5; possible D gene TRBD1, 6 bases. Trimming stripped 5 bases from V and 3 bases from J, with 11 bases between. The CDR3 spans 14 residues. Germline V gene lookup returns CDR1 MNHEY and CDR2 SVGAGI.